Each of the 14 T cell receptor beta chains below was sequenced from the same sample in a study of early T cells in non-severe SARS-CoV-2 infection. In TCRdb, the 5' RACE reads were re-called with MiXCR into one record per CDR3 protein. The table shows 30,000 to 35,000 distinct CDR3 sequences, with approximately 6.3% occurring only once. The sample consisted of whole blood. Source of these receptors: an adult who was a healthcare worker with PCR-confirmed SARS-CoV-2 infection or an uninfected control (not recorded which).

This clonotype was picked up many times. The genes are TRBV18 and TRBJ2-2, with TRBD2 matching 10 bases. This CDR3 region has 14 residues. Germline V lookup: CDR1 KGHSH, CDR2 LQKENI. With 6 bases clipped from V and 4 bases from J, the junction kept 2 bases outside the gene matches. In nucleotides, the CDR3 is TGTGCCAGCTCGGGACTAGCGAGCACCGGGGAGCTGTTTTTT. Translation gives CASSGLASTGELFF.

This clonotype was observed many times. The V and J genes are TRBV5-4 and TRBJ2-1; no clear D gene. The CDR3 spans 16 residues. Trimming removed 2 bases from V and 2 bases from J, with 14 bases in between. The germline V gene has CDR1 SGHNT and CDR2 YYREEE (reference sequence). CDR3 sequence (DNA): TGTGCCAGCAGCTTATATAGCCAGGCCACCTACAATGAGCAGTTCTTC. Its protein is CASSLYSQATYNEQFF.

The chain recombines TRBV11-2 with TRBJ1-1; D gene uncertain. The V and J ends lost 3 bases and 5 bases respectively, with 10 bases between them. The germline CDR1 and CDR2 sequences are SGHAT and FQNNGV. The CDR3 is 13 amino acids. CDR3 region: CASSLFIQTEAFF. DNA of the CDR3: TGTGCCAGCAGCTTGTTCATCCAGACTGAAGCTTTCTTT.

This clonotype was detected a few times. The chain uses TRBV5-1 and TRBJ2-7; D perhaps matches TRBD1 (5 bases). Deletions cut 7 bases from V and 3 bases from J, with 14 bases between. The CDR3 sequence is 13 residues long. Germline loops: CDR1 SGHRS, CDR2 YFSETQ. The CDR3 sequence: CASSFQGDYEQYF. The DNA of the CDR3 is TGCGCCAGCTCCTTCCAGGGCGACTACGAGCAGTACTTC.

This clonotype was seen at least ten times. The V gene is TRBV5-1, the J gene TRBJ1-1; D is unresolved. The CDR3 is made up of 14 amino acids. V was cut by 0 bases and J by 5 bases, with 11 bases left in between. Germline lookup yields CDR1 SGHRS and CDR2 YFSETQ. CDR3 coding DNA: TGCGCCAGCAGCTTGGCCCCAGGTGTAACTGAAGCTTTCTTT. This codes for CASSLAPGVTEAFF.

This clonotype was counted ten times or more. The V and J genes are TRBV24-1 and TRBJ2-1, with D hard to call. This CDR3 comprises 15 residues. Germline CDR1 reads KGHDR; CDR2 reads SFDVKD. The V and J ends lost 0 bases and 5 bases respectively, with 10 bases between them. The CDR3 DNA follows: TGTGCCACCAGTGATTTGATTTTTGGGAACAATGAGCAGTTCTTC. It translates to CATSDLIFGNNEQFF.

In its sample, this clonotype is medium-sized. The chain is built from TRBV4-3 and TRBJ1-6, with 10 nucleotides matching TRBD1. The J segment lost 10 bases and the V segment lost 0 bases, leaving 3 bases of the junction unmatched. The CDR3 is 15 residues long. Looked up from germline, CDR1 is LGHNA and CDR2 is YSLEER. The CDR3 nucleotides are TGCGCCAGCAGCCAAGACGGGACAGGGGAATCACCCCTCCACTTT. This encodes CASSQDGTGESPLHF.

The chain recombines TRBV7-2 with TRBJ1-5; a possible D gene is TRBD1 (5 bases). Germline V gene lookup returns CDR1 SGHTA and CDR2 FQGNSA. Trimming stripped 3 bases from V and 3 bases from J, with 12 bases between. The length of the CDR3 is 15 residues. CDR3: CASSFATGDNQPQHF. In nucleotides, the CDR3 is TGTGCCAGCAGCTTCGCTACAGGTGACAATCAGCCCCAGCATTTT.

This clonotype was detected ten times or more. V gene TRBV29-1 combines with J gene TRBJ2-3, with TRBD2 matching over 9 bases. After removal of 6 bases from V and 6 bases from J, the junction contained 7 bases not matched to a gene. CDR1 is SQVTM, CDR2 ANQGSEA, per germline. The CDR3 has 13 residues. The CDR3 region is CSVTGTSWDTQYF. Written as DNA, the CDR3 is TGCAGCGTCACCGGGACTAGCTGGGATACGCAGTATTTT.

The table lists this clonotype with many counts. This rearrangement joins TRBV11-2 to TRBJ2-7; weak D call: TRBD1 (6 bases). Trimming cost V 1 base and J 4 bases, with 20 bases left between them. Germline V gene sequence: CDR1 SGHAT, CDR2 FQNNGV. This CDR3 has 17 amino acids. The CDR3, as DNA: TGTGCCAGCAGCTTAGTCCCCAGGACAGCATACTCATACGAGCAGTACTTC. It is translated as CASSLVPRTAYSYEQYF.

The table lists this clonotype with a few counts. DNA for the CDR3: TGTGCCAGCTCACCCCCGGCGGGAAGTTATGGCTACACCTTC. It yields the protein CASSPPAGSYGYTF. The J gene is TRBJ1-2, the V gene TRBV18, with unresolved D. Germline CDR1 is KGHSH and CDR2 is LQKENI. The CDR3 length is 14 residues. The V end was cut by 3 bases, the J end by 5 bases, with 13 bases between. Combining the CDR3 with reference TRBV18 and TRBJ1-2 gives the whole variable domain NAGVMQNPRHLVRRRGQEARLRCSPMKGHSHVYWYRQLPEEGLKFMVYLQKENIIDESGMPKERFSAEFPKEGPSILRIQQVVRGDSAAYFCASSPPAGSYGYTFGSGTRLTVV.

This clonotype was recorded at least ten times. The chain carries TRBV25-1 and TRBJ2-1, with D perhaps TRBD1 (6 bases). This CDR3 is 16 amino acids long. CDR1 MGHDK and CDR2 SYGVNS come from the germline V gene. V was clipped by 3 bases and J by 4 bases, with 16 bases between them. CDR3 region: CASSDLMAGVYNEQFF. The CDR3 DNA reads as TGTGCCAGCAGTGATTTAATGGCAGGGGTTTACAATGAGCAGTTCTTC.

In this sample, this clonotype turned up a few times. This chain uses TRBV3-1 with TRBJ2-3, with TRBD2 matching 8 bases. V was clipped by 4 bases and J by 2 bases; unmatched bases: 5. Germline V gene data show CDR1 as LGHDT and CDR2 as YNNKEL (reference sequence). CDR3 size: 15 residues. CDR3: CASSPGTRDTDTQYF. The DNA of the CDR3 is TGTGCCAGCAGCCCCGGGACTAGAGACACAGATACGCAGTATTTT.

Many counts were recorded for this clonotype. The V call is TRBV28, the J call TRBJ2-6, with 8 bases identical to TRBD2. Germline trimming cut 5 bases from V and 0 bases from J; bases unmatched to any gene: 9. Per germline, CDR1 MDHEN and CDR2 SYDVKM. The CDR3 runs to 18 residues. Here the CDR3 DNA reads TGTGCCAGCAGTCCCGGGAATAGCGGGAACTCTGGGGCCAACGTCCTGACTTTC. It translates to CASSPGNSGNSGANVLTF.